Presented here are 9 T cell receptor beta chains from one specimen sequenced in a study of early T cells in non-severe SARS-CoV-2 infection. TCRdb analysed the 5' RACE reads with MiXCR anew, one entry per CDR3 protein. The sample records 50,000 to 60,000 distinct CDR3 sequences, 9.5% to 15% being singletons. The sample was whole blood. Every receptor here comes from an adult who was a healthcare worker with PCR-confirmed SARS-CoV-2 infection or an uninfected control (not recorded which).

The genes are TRBV7-9 and TRBJ2-7; maybe TRBD2 (5 bases). This CDR3 is 15 amino acids long. Germline CDR1 is SEHNR and CDR2 is FQNEAQ (reference sequence). V dropped 3 bases and J dropped 0 bases, with 12 bases sitting between them. The CDR3 here is CASSFPGMDSYEQYF. CDR3 nucleotide sequence: TGTGCCAGCAGCTTCCCGGGAATGGACTCCTACGAGCAGTACTTC.

This clonotype was recorded many times. This chain uses TRBV6-5 with TRBJ2-7; 9 bases are a match to TRBD1. V gave up 4 bases and J gave up 6 bases; unmatched junction bases: 7. The CDR3 is made up of 14 amino acids. Germline CDR1 MNHEY, CDR2 SVGAGI. The DNA of the CDR3 is TGTGCCAGCAGTTGGGGGGGACAGGGAGGCGAGCAGTACTTC. Amino acids: CASSWGGQGGEQYF.

This clonotype has a handful of counts. The chain is built from TRBV27 and TRBJ1-2; the match to TRBD1 covers 11 bases. The V and J ends lost 0 bases and 0 bases, in that order; junction bases with no gene match: 3. Per germline, CDR1 MNHEY and CDR2 SMNVEV (reference sequence). There are 17 residues in the CDR3. CDR3 sequence: CASSLSGQGAANYGYTF. CDR3 coding DNA: TGTGCCAGCAGTTTATCCGGACAGGGGGCAGCTAACTATGGCTACACCTTC.

This clonotype turned up a few times. The rearrangement links TRBV3-1 to TRBJ1-2; 9 bases align to TRBD1. The germline V gene encodes CDR1 LGHDT and CDR2 YNNKEL (reference sequence). The junction had 4 bases not matched to a gene; V was cut back by 1 base and J by 4 bases. CDR3 length: 15 residues. The CDR3 loop reads CASSQGNRGPYGYTF. The CDR3 DNA follows: TGTGCCAGCAGCCAAGGGAACAGGGGGCCCTATGGCTACACCTTC.

The CDR3 spells CASSHSGAGTEAFF. The CDR3 DNA follows: TGTGCCAGCAGCCATTCAGGGGCGGGCACTGAAGCTTTCTTT. The rearrangement joins TRBV14 to TRBJ1-1, with D perhaps TRBD1 (6 bases). CDR1 is SGHDN and CDR2 is FVKESK in the germline V gene. CDR3 length: 14 residues. The V gene lost 3 bases and the J gene lost 4 bases, with 12 bases spanning the gap.

Only a few counts were recorded for this clonotype. The J gene is TRBJ2-3, the V gene TRBV20-1; maybe TRBD2 (6 bases). The V gene lost 5 bases and the J gene lost 6 bases, with 21 bases spanning the gap. CDR3 length equals 15 residues. Germline V gene lookup returns CDR1 DFQATT and CDR2 SNEGSKA (reference sequence). CDR3 sequence: CSAPVGAGRSDTQYF. CDR3 in DNA: TGCAGTGCTCCCGTTGGGGCGGGGCGGTCGGATACGCAGTATTTT.

CDR3 residues: CASSFGWTASNQPQHF. The CDR3, as DNA: TGTGCCAGCAGTTTTGGGTGGACAGCCAGCAATCAGCCCCAGCATTTT. The J gene is TRBJ1-5, the V gene TRBV28, with a tentative D call TRBD1 (6 bases). Trimming pared 3 bases from V and 1 base from J, leaving 13 bases between. The CDR3 has 16 residues. The germline V gene has CDR1 MDHEN and CDR2 SYDVKM.

V is TRBV4-3 and J is TRBJ2-5, with TRBD2 identical over 9 bases. The CDR3 consists of 19 residues. V lost 3 bases, J lost 2 bases, and 16 bases stayed unmatched. The germline V gene encodes CDR1 LGHNA and CDR2 YSLEER. CDR3 coding DNA: TGCGCCAGCAGCCAGGGCCAAGGCGGGGGGGCTGTTTGGCAAGAGACCCAGTACTTC. It translates to CASSQGQGGGAVWQETQYF.

The genes are TRBV29-1 and TRBJ2-2; D possibly corresponds to TRBD1 (5 bases). CDR3 length equals 12 residues. Germline CDR1 and CDR2: SQVTM and ANQGSEA. The V end lost 4 bases, the J end lost 3 bases, and 6 bases lay between the germline ends. The CDR3 sequence: CSVVGDTGELFF. Here the CDR3 DNA reads TGCAGCGTTGTAGGGGACACCGGGGAGCTGTTTTTT.